These 8 T cell receptor beta chains share one sample of origin, sequenced in a study of spatial heterogeneity in lung cancer. Each CDR3 protein gets one entry after TCRdb re-called the 5' RACE reads with MiXCR. In the table there are several thousand distinct CDR3 sequences, around 14% of which are singletons. No cognate antigen is known for these TCRs. Findings and caveats of the study: Within tumors, counts of expanded alpha and beta TCRs tracked tumor mutation counts.

As for time point: sample taken at primary tumor resection. The material sequenced was lung tumor tissue, taken at surgery. The receptors stem from a female donor with early-stage non-small cell lung cancer.

The table lists this clonotype with many counts. Because the library targeted alpha chains, this beta chain is an off-target read whose size means little. The chain couples TRBV5-1 to TRBJ2-1, with 15 nucleotides matching TRBD2. The V gene end was trimmed by 1 base and the J gene end by 3 bases; junction bases not matched to a gene: 8. Germline CDR1 is SGHRS and CDR2 is YFSETQ. This CDR3 is 19 amino acids long. Here the CDR3 reads CASSLLAGLAGGNYNEQFF. For the CDR3, the DNA is TGCGCCAGCAGCTTGCTGGCGGGACTAGCGGGGGGAAACTACAATGAGCAGTTCTTC.

With regard to this clonotype: The library was prepared for alpha chains; this beta chain is a stray read, so its frequency means little. The chain links TRBV5-4 to TRBJ2-7; no clear D gene. Trimming took 0 bases from V and 1 from J, leaving 5 bases between them. Germline CDR1 reads SGHNT; CDR2 reads YYREEE (reference sequence). CDR3 length: 13 amino acids. The CDR3 is CASSLGQSYEQYF. CDR3 coding DNA: TGTGCCAGCAGCTTGGGGCAGTCCTACGAGCAGTACTTC.

This clonotype was seen ten or more times. This beta chain turned up in a library designed for alpha chains; as an off-target read, its abundance says little. The chain is built from TRBV20-1 and TRBJ1-2; no definite D call. This CDR3 comprises 14 residues. CDR1 is DFQATT and CDR2 is SNEGSKA in the germline V gene (reference sequence). V dropped 5 bases and J dropped 7 bases, with 20 bases sitting between them. The CDR3 DNA follows: TGCAGTGCTCTCGATCCGATGGACTCCGGTGGCTACACCTTC. Protein product: CSALDPMDSGGYTF.

Comments on this clonotype: A library prepared for alpha chains yielded this beta chain as an off-target read; its size is of little meaning. This chain connects TRBV20-1 to TRBJ1-1; D gene ambiguous. The V end lost 6 bases, the J end lost 3 bases, and 14 bases lay between the germline ends. The CDR3 consists of 13 residues. CDR1 is DFQATT, CDR2 SNEGSKA, per germline (reference sequence). CDR3 nucleotide sequence: TGCAGTGCCCCCGTTTCGCGGGACACTGAAGCTTTCTTT. Amino acids: CSAPVSRDTEAFF.

Notes on this clonotype: The library was prepared for alpha chains; this beta chain is a stray read, so its frequency means little. CDR3 sequence (DNA): TGTGCCAGCAGCGAGGAAGGCTGGGGGACTTTCTTT. Amino acids: CASSEEGWGTFF. The V gene is TRBV11-2, the J gene TRBJ1-1; a weak D match, TRBD1 (5 bases). The germline CDR1 and CDR2 sequences are SGHAT and FQNNGV. The CDR3 runs to 12 residues. V was clipped by 5 bases and J by 12 bases, with 16 bases between them.

This clonotype is categorized as medium-sized. As an off-target read in a library built for alpha chains, this beta chain has a frequency of little significance. The V gene is TRBV12-3 or TRBV12-4, the J gene TRBJ2-5; tentative D call: TRBD1 (6 bases). Trimming stripped 0 bases from V and 5 bases from J, with 16 bases between. The CDR3 sequence is 16 residues long. The CDR3 here is CASSLARQGIRETQYF. As DNA, the CDR3 is TGTGCCAGCAGTTTAGCGCGGCAGGGGATTCGGGAGACCCAGTACTTC.

This clonotype was seen ten or more times. Little can be read into the size of this beta chain, an off-target read in a library designed for alpha chains. This sequence joins TRBV7-9 and TRBJ1-1, with D possibly TRBD1 on 5 matching bases. V gave up 4 bases and J gave up 4 bases, with 13 bases separating them. CDR1 and CDR2 (germline): SEHNR, FQNEAQ (reference sequence). The CDR3 loop spans 14 amino acids. The CDR3 sequence is CASSSESGATEAFF. The CDR3 nucleotides are TGTGCCAGCAGCTCCGAATCCGGGGCCACTGAAGCTTTCTTT. Full variable domain (missing parts from reference TRBV7-9 and TRBJ1-1): DTGVSQNPRHKITKRGQNVTFRCDPISEHNRLYWYRQTLGQGPEFLTYFQNEAQLEKSRLLSDRFSAERPKGSFSTLEIQRTEQGDSAMYLCASSSESGATEAFFGQGTRLTVV.

In its sample, this clonotype was seen many times. A library prepared for alpha chains yielded this beta chain as an off-target read; its size is of little meaning. The chain uses TRBV20-1 and TRBJ2-5; D gene ambiguous. The CDR3 totals 15 residues. CDR1 and CDR2 (germline): DFQATT, SNEGSKA (reference sequence). Trimming cost V 5 bases and J 8 bases, with 24 bases left between them. In DNA, the CDR3 is TGCAGTGCTCTGTCTCACGGGTCTCCTCCGCCAACCCAGTACTTC. It translates to CSALSHGSPPPTQYF.